This T cell receptor beta chain was documented in a study of T cells after yellow fever vaccination. Germline assignment: CDR1 KGHSH and CDR2 LQKENI. CDR3 length: 15 amino acids. The V and J ends lost 0 bases and 3 bases, in that order; junction bases with no gene match: 1. This clonotype appeared a few times. MiXCR, run by TCRdb on the 5' RACE reads, gives a single entry per CDR3 protein. The sample has 120,000 to 150,000 distinct CDR3 sequences, 7% to 9% seen once. This TCR was sampled from a man aged 25-45 years who received the YFV17D yellow fever vaccine. This specimen consisted of CD4+ T cells sorted from PBMCs, obtained 5 days after the yellow fever booster vaccination. The chain links TRBV18 to TRBJ2-2, with 7 nucleotides matching TRBD1. The DNA for the CDR3 is TGTGCCAGCTCACCACCGGGACAGTACACCGGGGAGCTGTTTTTT. This sequence encodes CASSPPGQYTGELFF.